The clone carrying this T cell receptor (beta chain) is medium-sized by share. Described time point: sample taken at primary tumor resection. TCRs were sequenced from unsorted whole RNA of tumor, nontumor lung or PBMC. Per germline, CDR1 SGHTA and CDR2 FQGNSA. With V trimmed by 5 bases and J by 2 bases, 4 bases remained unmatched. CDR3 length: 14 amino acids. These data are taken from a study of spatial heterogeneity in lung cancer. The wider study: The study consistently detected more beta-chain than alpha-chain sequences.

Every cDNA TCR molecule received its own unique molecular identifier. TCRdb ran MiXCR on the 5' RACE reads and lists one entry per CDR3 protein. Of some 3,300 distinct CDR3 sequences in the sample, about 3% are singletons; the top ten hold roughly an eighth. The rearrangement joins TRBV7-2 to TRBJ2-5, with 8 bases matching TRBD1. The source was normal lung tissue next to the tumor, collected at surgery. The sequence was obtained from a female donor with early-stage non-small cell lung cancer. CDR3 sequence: CASSTGQGQETQYF. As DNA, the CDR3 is TGTGCCAGCAGCACCGGACAGGGACAAGAGACCCAGTACTTC. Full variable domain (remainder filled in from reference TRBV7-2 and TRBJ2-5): GAGVSQSPSNKVTEKGKDVELRCDPISGHTALYWYRQSLGQGLEFLIYFQGNSAPDKSGLPSDRFSAERTGGSVSTLTIQRTQQEDSAVYLCASSTGQGQETQYFGPGTRLLVL.